A single sample gave rise to the 4 T cell receptor beta chains below, sequenced in a study of graft-versus-host responses after intestinal transplantation. TCRdb keeps only in-frame clones here, not all; method: immunoSEQ multiplex PCR. The sample shows some 19,000 clones, around two fifths of them seen only once. The study plated about 200,000 CFSE-labeled responders with about 200,000 irradiated, violet-dye-labeled stimulators. This specimen was alloreactive CD8+ T cells from a mixed lymphocyte reaction culture, taken before intestinal transplant. The subset: CFSE-low proliferating T cells sorted from roughly 6-day pre-transplant mixed lymphocyte reaction (GvH or HvG direction). The origin of the receptors is a human patient who received an intestinal transplant.

This clone is medium-sized. DNA for the CDR3: TGCGCCAGCAGCTGGACTAGCGGGAGGACCTCCTACGAGCAGTACTTC. Translated, it gives CASSWTSGRTSYEQYF. The chain carries TRBV5-1 and TRBJ2-7, with 14 bases matching TRBD2. CDR1 and CDR2 from the germline V gene are SGHRS and YFSETQ. This CDR3 is built from 16 residues. V was clipped by 3 bases and J by 0 bases; unmatched bases: 2.

The chain recombines TRBV4-2 with TRBJ2-5; TRBD2 agrees at 14 bases. Germline trimming cut 4 bases from V and 1 base from J; bases unmatched to any gene: 2. The CDR3 runs 16 residues. CDR1 is LGHNA and CDR2 is YNFKEQ in the germline V gene. The CDR3 DNA sequence: TGTGCCAGCAGCCGACTAGCGGGAGGGATCCAAGAGACCCAGTACTTC. It is translated as CASSRLAGGIQETQYF.

This clone is medium-sized by share. V usage is TRBV6-6 and J usage is TRBJ2-7; the D call may be TRBD1 or TRBD2 (6 bases each). The CDR3 totals 16 residues. Trimming shortened V by 6 bases and J by 7 bases, and 25 bases separated the two germline ends. The germline gives CDR1 MNHNY, CDR2 SVGAGI (reference sequence). The CDR3 DNA reads TGTGCCAGCAGCATCCCCGGAGGGGGGACTCTGGGGGAGCAGTACTTC. It encodes CASSIPGGGTLGEQYF.

This chain links TRBV6-6 with TRBJ1-2, with D unresolved. Trimming took 6 bases from V and 5 from J, leaving 19 bases between them. The length of the CDR3 is 15 residues. Germline loops: CDR1 MNHNY, CDR2 SVGAGI (reference sequence). The CDR3 is CASSPFGTALYGYTF. CDR3 in DNA: TGTGCCAGCAGCCCTTTCGGTACAGCCCTTTATGGCTACACCTTC.